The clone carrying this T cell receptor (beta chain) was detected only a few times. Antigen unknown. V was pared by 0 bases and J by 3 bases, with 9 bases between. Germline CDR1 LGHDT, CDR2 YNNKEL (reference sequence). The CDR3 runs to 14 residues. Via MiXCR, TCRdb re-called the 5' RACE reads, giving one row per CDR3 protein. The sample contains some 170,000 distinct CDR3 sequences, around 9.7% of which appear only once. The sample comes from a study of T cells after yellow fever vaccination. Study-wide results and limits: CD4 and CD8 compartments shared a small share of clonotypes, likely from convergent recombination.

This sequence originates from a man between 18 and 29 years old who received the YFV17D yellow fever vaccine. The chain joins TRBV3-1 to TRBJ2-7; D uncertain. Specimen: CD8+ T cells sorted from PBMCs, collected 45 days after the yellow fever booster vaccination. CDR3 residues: CASSQDRYGYEQYF. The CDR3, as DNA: TGTGCCAGCAGCCAAGATCGGTATGGCTACGAGCAGTACTTC.